The 14 T cell receptor beta chains listed next were all sequenced from one sample in a study of blood T cell repertoires in COVID-19. Profiling relied on immunoSEQ multiplex PCR, and the TCRdb table lists in-frame clones only, not all of them. The sample contains more than 110,000 clones, 70% to 80% of which appear only once. The specimen was peripheral blood. The receptor set was obtained from a man aged 55 to 70 with acute or convalescent COVID-19.

Regarding this clone: Other DNA sequences in this sample translate to the same CDR3. This chain uses TRBV27 with TRBJ2-1; the match to TRBD2 covers 11 bases. CDR1 and CDR2 from the germline V gene are MNHEY and SMNVEV (reference sequence). CDR3 length equals 13 residues. With V trimmed by 6 bases and J by 7 bases, 2 bases remained unmatched. CDR3 nucleotide sequence: TGTGCCAGCAGGGCTAGCGGGAGGAATGAGCAGTTCTTC. This translates into CASRASGRNEQFF.

The chain has TRBV6-5 and TRBJ1-1; D is perhaps TRBD1 (5 bases). Germline lookup yields CDR1 MNHEY and CDR2 SVGAGI. CDR3 size: 15 residues. V lost 0 bases to trimming and J lost 3 bases, with 11 bases between them. For the CDR3, the DNA is TGTGCCAGCAGTTACTCACCGGGGGGTGACACTGAAGCTTTCTTT. Translating gives CASSYSPGGDTEAFF.

This chain links TRBV7-9 with TRBJ2-1; 9 positions match TRBD1. The ends lost 3 bases at V and 6 bases at J; junction bases unmatched: 6. CDR3 length: 15 amino acids. Germline V gives CDR1 SEHNR, CDR2 FQNEAQ (reference sequence). CDR3 amino acids: CASSLTGTGPNEQFF. The CDR3 DNA is TGTGCCAGCAGCTTGACCGGGACAGGGCCCAATGAGCAGTTCTTC.

The chain couples TRBV2 to TRBJ1-3; unclear D gene. Trimming pared 4 bases from V and 1 base from J, leaving 14 bases between. The CDR3 is 16 amino acids. Germline-derived CDR1 and CDR2 are SNHLY and FYNNEI. CDR3 DNA sequence: TGTGCCAGCAGTGCTTCTACGGTTGCATCTGGAAACACCATATATTTT. Its protein is CASSASTVASGNTIYF.

This chain links TRBV7-9 with TRBJ2-2, with D maybe TRBD2 (5 bases). Between the trimmed V and J ends, which lost 4 bases and 0 bases, there was a span of 15 bases. This CDR3 has 17 amino acids. CDR1 and CDR2 from the germline V gene are SEHNR and FQNEAQ (reference sequence). Here the CDR3 reads CASSSDPKRANTGELFF. CDR3 sequence (DNA): TGTGCCAGCAGCTCCGATCCTAAGAGGGCGAACACCGGGGAGCTGTTTTTT.

The V and J genes are TRBV7-2 and TRBJ2-1, with D maybe TRBD1 (6 bases). From germline, CDR1 is SGHTA and CDR2 FQGNSA. The CDR3 is made up of 16 amino acids. V shed 5 bases and J shed 3 bases, with 17 bases lying between them. The CDR3 reads CASSPQSGANYNEQFF. In DNA form, the CDR3 reads TGTGCCAGCAGCCCCCAGTCAGGGGCTAACTACAATGAGCAGTTCTTC.

This rearrangement joins TRBV5-5 to TRBJ2-1; D is uncertain. The CDR3 runs 14 residues. Trimming shortened V by 0 bases and J by 5 bases, and 9 bases separated the two germline ends. CDR1 and CDR2 from the germline V gene are SGHKS and YYEKEE (reference sequence). The CDR3 nucleotides are TGTGCCAGCAGCTTGGAACAGATGAACAATGAGCAGTTCTTC. As protein: CASSLEQMNNEQFF.

The gene calls are TRBV28 and TRBJ1-1, with D maybe TRBD1 (6 bases). The CDR3 is made up of 15 amino acids. The V gene's germline CDR1 is MDHEN and CDR2 SYDVKM. Deletions cut 8 bases from V and 0 bases from J, with 16 bases between. The CDR3 sequence is CASSGRGDMNTEAFF. The CDR3 DNA is TGTGCCAGCTCGGGGAGGGGGGACATGAACACTGAAGCTTTCTTT. Full variable domain (missing parts from reference TRBV28 and TRBJ1-1): DVKVTQSSRYLVKRTGEKVFLECVQDMDHENMFWYRQDPGLGLRLIYFSYDVKMKEKGDIPEGYSVSREKKERFSLILESASTNQTSMYLCASSGRGDMNTEAFFGQGTRLTVV.

The chain joins TRBV1 to TRBJ1-2; the table's D call, TRBD1, has no DNA check behind it. TRBV1 is marked as a pseudogene. The CDR3 is made up of 14 amino acids. Here the CDR3 reads CTSSQPGVNYGYTF. The CDR3 region has the DNA TGCACCAGCAGCCAACCAGGGGTTAACTATGGCTACACCTTC.

This chain uses TRBV19 with TRBJ1-6, with a tentative D call TRBD1 (5 bases). Germline CDR1 is LNHDA and CDR2 is SQIVND (reference sequence). Trimming left V 3 bases short and J 8 bases short, with 11 bases between. This CDR3 comprises 14 residues. CDR3 nucleotides: TGTGCCAGTAGTATCAGGGTATCGGATTCACCCCTCCACTTT. It codes for CASSIRVSDSPLHF.

J is TRBJ2-1 and V is TRBV19, with D unclear. The germline CDR1 and CDR2 sequences are LNHDA and SQIVND (reference sequence). The CDR3 runs 12 residues. V was clipped by 4 bases and J by 9 bases, with 10 bases between them. The CDR3 protein is CASSTNPGEQFF. The CDR3, as DNA: TGTGCCAGTAGTACCAATCCCGGTGAGCAGTTCTTC.

The rearrangement uses TRBV6-5 and TRBJ1-1, with D perhaps TRBD1 (5 bases). Germline CDR1 and CDR2: MNHEY and SVGAGI. Deletions cut 7 bases from V and 5 bases from J, with 8 bases between. CDR3 size: 11 residues. The CDR3 sequence: CASIGGTEAFF. The CDR3 DNA sequence: TGTGCCAGCATCGGGGGGACTGAAGCTTTCTTT.

This chain links TRBV28 with TRBJ1-5, with TRBD1 as a possible D gene (5 bases). CDR3 length: 16 amino acids. Germline values: CDR1 MDHEN, CDR2 SYDVKM. Trimming removed 6 bases from V and 1 base from J, with 16 bases in between. The DNA for the CDR3 is TGTGCCAGCAGGCGCGACGGGGGTTGGAGCAATCAGCCCCAGCATTTT. Its translation is CASRRDGGWSNQPQHF.

The V gene is TRBV18, the J gene TRBJ2-7; TRBD1 matches at 8 bases. The CDR3 length is 14 residues. Germline trimming cut 6 bases from V and 2 bases from J; bases unmatched to any gene: 6. Germline V gene data show CDR1 as KGHSH and CDR2 as LQKENI. The CDR3 sequence is CASSTGEMTYEQYF. The CDR3 DNA follows: TGTGCCAGCTCGACAGGGGAAATGACCTACGAGCAGTACTTC.